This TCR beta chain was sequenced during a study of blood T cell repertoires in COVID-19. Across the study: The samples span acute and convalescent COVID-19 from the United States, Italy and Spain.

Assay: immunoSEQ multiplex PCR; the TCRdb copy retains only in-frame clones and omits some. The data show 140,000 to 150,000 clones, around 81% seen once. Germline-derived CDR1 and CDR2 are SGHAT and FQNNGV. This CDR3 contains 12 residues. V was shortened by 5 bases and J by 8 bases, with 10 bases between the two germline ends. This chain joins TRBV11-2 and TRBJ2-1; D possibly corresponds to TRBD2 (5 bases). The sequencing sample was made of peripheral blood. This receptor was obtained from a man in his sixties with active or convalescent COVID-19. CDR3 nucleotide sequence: TGTGCCAGCAGCACCACTAGATATGAGCAGTTCTTC. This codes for CASSTTRYEQFF.